Sequencing of this TCR beta chain was carried out in a study of T cells in Graves' hyperthyroidism and ophthalmopathy. Study findings and constraints: Most clonotypes that expanded in the thyroid above 0.001 also showed up in blood.

For this clonotype: Its antigen is undetermined. This may come from a read error, since a much larger clone is one base off. The conserved phenylalanine or tryptophan normally closing the CDR3 is absent here, so this likely arose from a read error.

What was amplified from RNA transcripts were TCR beta CDR3 regions. A first-round RT-PCR of the TCR CDR3 used the HTBI primer set. TCRdb analysed the multiplex PCR reads with MiXCR anew, one entry per CDR3 protein. The table records a few hundred thousand distinct CDR3 sequences, approximately 20% of them present only once. Out of approximately 9.9 ml of fresh peripheral blood came the PBMCs. The TCR originated in a man aged 25 to 40 with Graves' ophthalmopathy. Input material: blood.

DNA of the CDR3: TGTGCCATCAGTGAGTCTGGGACCGTGAGCTCCTACGAGCAGTACTCC. It is translated as CAISESGTVSSYEQYS. The chain uses TRBV10-3 and TRBJ2-7, with D perhaps being TRBD1 or TRBD2 (5 bases each). Germline V lookup: CDR1 ENHRY, CDR2 SYGVKD. CDR3 length: 16 amino acids. Trimming left V 0 bases short and J 0 bases short, with 12 bases between.